The clone carrying this T cell receptor (beta chain) was seen a few times. Its specificity is not known. This sample was included in a study of shared clonotypes between healthy human individuals. Study observations and caveats: Though the depth was large, rarefaction showed that sorted-subset sequencing was incomplete.

The method was immunoSEQ multiplex PCR; TCRdb's version includes in-frame clones alone and lacks a portion of them. The data show some 2.3 million clones, 90% to 95% seen once. The CDR3 runs to 14 residues. Germline CDR1 SNHLY, CDR2 FYNNEI. Trimming took 6 bases from V and 0 from J, leaving 11 bases between them. CD45RA+ naive and CD45RA-negative memory subsets were separated from CD4+ cells. This rearrangement joins TRBV2 to TRBJ1-1; D possibly corresponds to TRBD1 (6 bases). This receptor was obtained from a man aged 18 to 30 in good health. Some clones in this sample may be carry-over from other donors' samples. Sequencing was performed on naive CD4+ T cells from PBMCs. As for subset: CD45RA+ positively selected. CDR3 nucleotides: TGTGCCAGCAGAGAGGACAGCATGAACACTGAAGCTTTCTTT. Translated: CASREDSMNTEAFF.